Sequencing of this T cell receptor beta chain was carried out in a study of cytomegalovirus exposure and HLA in healthy donors. As for the study in general: Clustering assigned about four fifths of the approximately 400 genotyped donors to the Caucasian-associated ancestry cluster.

Details on this clone: What it recognizes is unknown.

PCR was performed using 60 Vbeta and 13 Jbeta primers. Assay: immunoSEQ multiplex PCR; the TCRdb copy retains only in-frame clones and omits some. The sample yields 150,000 to 200,000 clones, around 81% seen once. Points from the study as a whole: Roughly uniform depth of sequencing across donors was assumed in presence/absence analyses. Despite most TCR sequences being rare, some public TCRs occurred in many donors.

The sequencing sample was made of PBMCs. The origin of this receptor is a woman between 40 and 55 years old in good health and CMV-seronegative.

CDR3 bases: TGTGCCAGCAGGGCTAGCGGGAGCTCCTACAATGAGCAGTTCTTC. It yields the protein CASRASGSSYNEQFF. The chain combines TRBV6-5 with TRBJ2-1; 10 positions agree with TRBD2. CDR1 is MNHEY and CDR2 is SVGAGI in the germline V gene. V trimming: 6 bases; J trimming: 0 bases; junction bases outside the gene matches: 2. The CDR3 is 15 residues long.